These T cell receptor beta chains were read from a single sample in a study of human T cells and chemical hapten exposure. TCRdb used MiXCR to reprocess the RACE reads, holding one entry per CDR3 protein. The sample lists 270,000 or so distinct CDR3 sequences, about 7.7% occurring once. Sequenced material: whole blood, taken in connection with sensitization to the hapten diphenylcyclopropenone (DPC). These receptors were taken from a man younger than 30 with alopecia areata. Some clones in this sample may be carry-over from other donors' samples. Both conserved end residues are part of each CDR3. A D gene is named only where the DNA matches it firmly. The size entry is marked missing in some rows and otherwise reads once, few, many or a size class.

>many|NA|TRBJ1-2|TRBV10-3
TGTGCCATCAGTGAGTCGGCGGGATTAGATGGCTACACCTTC
CAISESAGLDGYTF
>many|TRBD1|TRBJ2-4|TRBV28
TGTGCCAGCAGCTCGGACAGGGGTGCCAAAAACATTCAGTACTTC
CASSSDRGAKNIQYF
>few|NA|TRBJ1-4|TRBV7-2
TGTGCCAGCAGCCCGTCGACAGAAGCAACTAATGAAAAACTGTTTTTT
CASSPSTEATNEKLFF
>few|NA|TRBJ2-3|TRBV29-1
TGCAGCGCGTCCAGGGGCGAGAGCACAGATACGCAGTATTTT
CSASRGESTDTQYF
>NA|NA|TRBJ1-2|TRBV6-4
TGTGCCAGCAGTGACTCGAAAGTTTCTAACGCCTACACCTTC
CASSDSKVSNAYTF
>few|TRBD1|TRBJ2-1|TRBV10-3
TGTGCCATCACCATGGACAGGAATAGCGATGAGCAGTTCTTC
CAITMDRNSDEQFF
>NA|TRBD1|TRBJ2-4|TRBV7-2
TGTGCCAGCACCTCCACAGGGGTGACAAACATTCAGTACTTC
CASTSTGVTNIQYF
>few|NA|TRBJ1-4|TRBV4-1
TGCGCCAGCAGCCACATTGAAGGGGCGGCTGAAAAACTGTTTTTT
CASSHIEGAAEKLFF
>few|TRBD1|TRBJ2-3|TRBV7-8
TGTGCCAGCACCCAAGGGGACAGTGGCACAGATACGCAGTATTTT
CASTQGDSGTDTQYF
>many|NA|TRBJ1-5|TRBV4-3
TGCGCCAGCAGCCAAGGGGTGAGAGGTAATCAGCCCCAGCATTTT
CASSQGVRGNQPQHF
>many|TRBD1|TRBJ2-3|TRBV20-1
TGCAGTGCTGAACAGGGGGGAGCAGATACGCAGTATTTT
CSAEQGGADTQYF
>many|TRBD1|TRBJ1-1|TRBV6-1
TGTGCCAGCAGTGAGACAGGGGAAGGGACTGAAGCTTTCTTT
CASSETGEGTEAFF
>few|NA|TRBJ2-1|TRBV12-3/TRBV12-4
TGTGCCAGCAGTCCGAGGACGGGGGTCTACTACAATGAGCAGTTCTTC
CASSPRTGVYYNEQFF
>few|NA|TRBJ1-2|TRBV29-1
TGCAGCGTCCACAGGGATAGGAGTGGCTACACCTTC
CSVHRDRSGYTF
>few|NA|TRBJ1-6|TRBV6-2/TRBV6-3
TGTGCCAGCACCCCAGGTGGGGCCCTCCACTTT
CASTPGGALHF
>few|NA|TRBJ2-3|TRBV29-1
TGCAGCGTTGAAGGGGGAAGGACGGGCACAGATACGCAGTATTTT
CSVEGGRTGTDTQYF
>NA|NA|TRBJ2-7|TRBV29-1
TGCAGCGCCGCTCATCCTACCTACGAGCAGTACTTC
CSAAHPTYEQYF
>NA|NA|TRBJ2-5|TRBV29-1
TGCAGCGTGAAACAGGCGAAAGAGACCCAGTACTTC
CSVKQAKETQYF
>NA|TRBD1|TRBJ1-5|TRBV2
TGTGCCAGCAGTGAAGGGGACAGGGGGCCTCAGCCCCAGCATTTT
CASSEGDRGPQPQHF
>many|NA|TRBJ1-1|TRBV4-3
TGCGCCAGCAGCCAAGAGGAGGGGGCTGAAGCTTTCTTT
CASSQEEGAEAFF
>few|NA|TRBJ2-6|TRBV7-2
TGTGCCAGCAGCGCCACGGACAGACGCTCTGGGGCCAACGTCCTGACTTTC
CASSATDRRSGANVLTF
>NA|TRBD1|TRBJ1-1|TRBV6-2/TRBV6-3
TGTGCCAGCAGTTACGCCCGGGACAGGGGAATTCGAGCTTTCTTT
CASSYARDRGIRAFF
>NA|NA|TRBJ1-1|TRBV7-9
TGTGCCAGCAGCCACCGTCGGGGGACTGGCACTGAAGCTTTCTTT
CASSHRRGTGTEAFF
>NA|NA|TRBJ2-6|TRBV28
TGTGCCAGTCTACCCTCTGGGGCCAACGTCCTGACTTTC
CASLPSGANVLTF
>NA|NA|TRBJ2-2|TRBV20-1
TGCAGTGCTAGCAGCCAGGCCCACACCGGGGAGCTGTTTTTT
CSASSQAHTGELFF
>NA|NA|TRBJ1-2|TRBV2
TGTGCCAGCAGTGAAGCGCTCGGCAGTAGGGGCTACACCTTC
CASSEALGSRGYTF
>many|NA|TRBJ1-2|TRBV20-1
TGCAGTGCTAGATTGGGACCTGGCTACACCTTC
CSARLGPGYTF
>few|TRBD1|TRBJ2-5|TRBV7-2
TGTGCCAGCAGTCTTCCCGGGACAGGGTTTGAGACCCAGTACTTC
CASSLPGTGFETQYF
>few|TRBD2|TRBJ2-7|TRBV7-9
TGTGCCAGCAGCCCGACTAGCCCCGAGCAGTACTTC
CASSPTSPEQYF
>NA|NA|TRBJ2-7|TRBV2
TGTGCCAGCAGTGTAGCGCGGGGGCGCCTTTCGGAATACTTC
CASSVARGRLSEYF
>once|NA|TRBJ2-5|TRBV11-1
TGTGCCAGCAGCTCGAGCCTGGAAGAGACCCAGTACTTC
CASSSSLEETQYF
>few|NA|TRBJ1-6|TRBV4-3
TGCGCCAGCAGCCAGGTCATCCCGGCGGGAAGAAGGGTAATCTATAATTCACCCCTCCACTTT
CASSQVIPAGRRVIYNSPLHF
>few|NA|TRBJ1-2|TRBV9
TGTGCCAGCAGCGTAGAAGTGGGGAATTATGGCTACACCTTC
CASSVEVGNYGYTF
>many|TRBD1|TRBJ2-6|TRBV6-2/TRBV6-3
TGTGCCACCTTGGGACAGGGGGCGTCTGGGGCCAACGTCCTGACTTTC
CATLGQGASGANVLTF
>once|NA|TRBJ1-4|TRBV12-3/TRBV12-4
TGTGCCAGCCTTTACCAAGCCGGGGAAAAACTGTTTTTT
CASLYQAGEKLFF
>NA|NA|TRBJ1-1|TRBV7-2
TGTGCCAGCAGCTTCTCTGGGGTAAACACTGAAGCTTTCTTT
CASSFSGVNTEAFF
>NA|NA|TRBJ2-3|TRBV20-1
TGCAGTGCTAGGAGGGCAGCCAGCGATACGCAGTATTTT
CSARRAASDTQYF
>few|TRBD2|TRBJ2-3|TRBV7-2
TGTGCCAGCAGCTTAATCGTGACTAGCGGGGGTGCAGATACGCAGTATTTT
CASSLIVTSGGADTQYF
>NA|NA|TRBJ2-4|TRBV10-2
TGCGCCAGCAGTGAGTGGGGGAGTACCAAAAACATTCAGTACTTC
CASSEWGSTKNIQYF
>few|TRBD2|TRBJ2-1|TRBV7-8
TGTGCCAGCAGCTCGGGACTAGCGGGGGGGCCTTGGCGAAATGAGCAGTTCTTC
CASSSGLAGGPWRNEQFF
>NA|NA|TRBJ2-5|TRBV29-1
TGCAGCGCGGCCATGCGGCTAGAGACCCAGTACTTC
CSAAMRLETQYF
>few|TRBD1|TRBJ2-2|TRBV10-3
TGTGCCACCTCAACGAGGGGGCCCAACACCGGGGAGCTGTTTTTT
CATSTRGPNTGELFF
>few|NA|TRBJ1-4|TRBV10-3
TGTGCCATCAACTCGGGTGATGAAAAACTGTTTTTT
CAINSGDEKLFF
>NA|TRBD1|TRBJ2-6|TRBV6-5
TGTGCCAGCAGTTACCCGGACAGGGGGTCTGGGGCCAACGTCCTGACTTTC
CASSYPDRGSGANVLTF
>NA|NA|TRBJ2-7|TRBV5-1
TGCGCCAGCAGCTTGGAAGGGGGATCCCCTCGCGAGCAGTACTTC
CASSLEGGSPREQYF
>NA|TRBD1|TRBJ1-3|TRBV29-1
TGCAGCGTTGACGACAGGGGTGCCAACACCATATATTTT
CSVDDRGANTIYF
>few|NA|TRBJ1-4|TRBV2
TGTGCCAGCAGTGAGGGGGGAGCTAATGAAAAACTGTTTTTT
CASSEGGANEKLFF
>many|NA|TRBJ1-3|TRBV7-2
TGTGCCAGCAGCTTACCCAGGGCGAGCTCTGGAAACACCATATATTTT
CASSLPRASSGNTIYF
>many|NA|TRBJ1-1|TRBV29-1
TGCAGCGTTGTGGGACACAAGAACACTGAAGCTTTCTTT
CSVVGHKNTEAFF
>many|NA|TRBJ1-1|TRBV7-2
TGTGCCAGCAGCTTAGACAGATCTGAAGCTTTCTTT
CASSLDRSEAFF
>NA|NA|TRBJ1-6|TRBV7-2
TGTGCCAGCAGCTTCCCTGGCAGGGTTTACTCACCCCTCCACTTT
CASSFPGRVYSPLHF
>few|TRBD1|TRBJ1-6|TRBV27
TGTGCCAGCAGTTCCGTCGGGACAGACTATAATTCACCCCTCCACTTT
CASSSVGTDYNSPLHF
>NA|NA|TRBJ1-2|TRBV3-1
TGTGCCAGCAGCCAAGTACCAGGCTATGGCTACACCTTC
CASSQVPGYGYTF